This T cell receptor (beta chain) is drawn from a study of Ad26.COV2.S vaccination and SARS-CoV-2 variants. In the study overall: It was the COV1001 Ad26.COV2.S trial arm that included the donor. Once or twice, 56 days apart, Ad26.COV2.S was delivered intramuscularly.

Stated treatment: over 15 received Ad26.COV2.S at low or high dose, single or two shots; 5 received placebo; per-sample allocation not given. The investigators took samples on day 63 after the first vaccine or placebo injection. An Ad26 vector that expressed Wuhan-strain SARS-CoV-2 spike constituted the vaccine. Libraries were prepared by immunoSEQ multiplex PCR; TCRdb keeps only in-frame clonotypes and omits some of them. This table has about 680,000 clones, roughly 90% appearing once. Whole-study findings and limits: There was a possibility that the TCR breadth and depth analyses underestimated total T cell responses.

A word on this clone: Its antigen is not identified.

Sample: peripheral blood, taken in a trial of Ad26.COV2.S vaccine versus placebo. This receptor was identified in a person between 18 and 65 years old who received the Ad26.COV2.S COVID-19 vaccine or a placebo.

In DNA form, the CDR3 reads TGTGCCAGCAGAGCTACAAAAGGACAATCCTACGAGCAGTACTTC. Its translation is CASRATKGQSYEQYF. The rearrangement joins TRBV2 to TRBJ2-7, with D maybe TRBD1 (5 bases). V lost 6 bases, J lost 1 base, and 16 bases lay in between. In germline, CDR1 is SNHLY, CDR2 FYNNEI. This CDR3 is 15 amino acids long.